Described below is a single T cell receptor (beta chain) sequence and its context. These data originate in a study of blood T cell repertoires in COVID-19. Germline assignment: CDR1 MDHEN and CDR2 SYDVKM. The V gene lost 4 bases and the J gene lost 0 bases, with 13 bases spanning the gap. The CDR3 runs 17 residues. Generated by immunoSEQ multiplex PCR, the TCRdb table keeps only in-frame clones and is missing some. Among 250,000 to 350,000 clones listed, around 85% were seen once. This chain connects TRBV28 to TRBJ2-6, with D possibly TRBD2 on 5 matching bases. The receptor was isolated from a human donor with COVID-19, enrolled during active disease. The donor label of this sample is uncertain. The material sequenced was peripheral blood. The CDR3 here is CASSYLSGYSGANVLTF. CDR3 in DNA: TGTGCCAGCAGTTATTTGAGCGGATACTCTGGGGCCAACGTCCTGACTTTC.